These 27 T cell receptor beta chains were all obtained from the same sample, sequenced in a study of long-term antiretroviral therapy in people with HIV. Survey-level resolution applied to immunoSEQ assay v3.0. Sequencing was performed with immunoSEQ multiplex PCR; in TCRdb, only in-frame clones are kept and a portion is missing. Seen here are roughly 16,000 clones, 91% observed once, and the top ten hold more than 7%. This material consisted of unsorted PBMCs, taken 0.3 years after starting antiretroviral therapy. The receptors here all came from a man aged 55 to 70 with HIV.

The rearrangement joins TRBV6-1 to TRBJ1-5; unclear D gene. Trimming left V 8 bases short and J 0 bases short, with 11 bases between. The CDR3 spans 14 residues. Germline V gene data show CDR1 as MNHNS and CDR2 as SASEGT. The CDR3 sequence: CASYRGYSNQPQHF. The CDR3 DNA is TGTGCCAGCTACAGAGGTTATAGCAATCAGCCCCAGCATTTT.

The gene calls are TRBV2 and TRBJ1-5, with D perhaps matching TRBD1 (6 bases). The CDR3 has 16 residues. Germline V CDR1 and CDR2: SNHLY, FYNNEI. Trimming cost V 2 bases and J 4 bases, with 15 bases left between them. CDR3 nucleotide sequence: TGTGCCAGCAGTGAACCCTCCGGGGGCGCGAATCAGCCCCAGCATTTT. Translation gives CASSEPSGGANQPQHF.

The CDR3 DNA follows: TGTGCCAGCAGCGCAGTCCACAGGACCATGAACACTGAAGCTTTCTTT. Protein: CASSAVHRTMNTEAFF. This chain uses TRBV9 with TRBJ1-1; perhaps TRBD1 as D (5 bases). Germline V gene sequence: CDR1 SGDLS, CDR2 YYNGEE. Trimming pared 3 bases from V and 0 bases from J, leaving 15 bases between. The CDR3 is made up of 16 amino acids.

This clone has only one observation. J is TRBJ2-2 and V is TRBV28; TRBD1 might be the D (6 bases). Germline CDR1 is MDHEN and CDR2 is SYDVKM. The CDR3 length is 15 residues. Trimming cost V 2 bases and J 4 bases, with 11 bases left between them. The CDR3 is CASSLLQGSTGELFF. In nucleotides, the CDR3 is TGTGCCAGCAGTTTACTACAGGGATCCACCGGGGAGCTGTTTTTT.

In its sample, this clone was seen once. CDR3 in amino acids: CSAGARHEQFF. The CDR3 nucleotides read TGCAGTGCTGGTGCTAGGCATGAGCAGTTCTTC. The chain has TRBV20-1 and TRBJ2-1; D unclear. Trimming left V 5 bases short and J 8 bases short, with 10 bases between. The length of the CDR3 is 11 residues. The germline gives CDR1 DFQATT, CDR2 SNEGSKA (reference sequence).

This rearrangement joins TRBV11-2 to TRBJ2-3, with 9 bases aligning to TRBD1. V lost 0 bases to trimming and J lost 9 bases; unmatched junction nucleotides: 1. Germline-derived CDR1 and CDR2 are SGHAT and FQNNGV. This CDR3 spans 13 amino acids. The chain's CDR3 is CASSLEQGATQYF. The DNA of the CDR3 is TGTGCCAGCAGCTTAGAACAGGGGGCAACGCAGTATTTT.

The J gene is TRBJ1-4, the V gene TRBV9; D is ambiguous. Trimming removed 0 bases at V and 2 bases at J, with 8 bases between. Germline V gives CDR1 SGDLS, CDR2 YYNGEE. CDR3 length: 15 residues. Here the CDR3 reads CASSVGEVTNEKLFF. The CDR3 DNA reads as TGTGCCAGCAGCGTAGGAGAAGTTACTAATGAAAAACTGTTTTTT.

The chain links TRBV6-5 to TRBJ1-2, with D perhaps TRBD1 (5 bases). The germline gives CDR1 MNHEY, CDR2 SVGAGI. The ends were cut back, 6 bases at V and 4 bases at J, with 12 bases in the middle. The CDR3 covers 13 residues. CDR3 coding DNA: TGTGCCAGCAGCCGGGGACGACGCTATGGCTACACCTTC. Its translation: CASSRGRRYGYTF.

V gene TRBV7-9 combines with J gene TRBJ2-7; 10 bases match TRBD2. CDR3 size: 16 residues. Trimming at V came to 2 bases and at J to 0 bases, leaving 4 bases not matched to a gene. Germline V lookup: CDR1 SEHNR, CDR2 FQNEAQ (reference sequence). The DNA for the CDR3 is TGTGCCAGCAGCTTACCCTCTAGCGGGAGCTCCTACGAGCAGTACTTC. Its protein product is CASSLPSSGSSYEQYF.

The chain employs TRBV6-6 and TRBJ1-6, with D possibly being TRBD1 (5 bases). The CDR3 runs to 14 residues. V was cut by 8 bases and J by 9 bases, with 17 bases left in between. Germline V lookup: CDR1 MNHNY, CDR2 SVGAGI (reference sequence). The CDR3 coding sequence is TGTGCCAGCCCTGATAGGGTCGGGGGTTCACCCCTCCACTTT. Its protein product is CASPDRVGGSPLHF.

This chain connects TRBV9 to TRBJ2-7; TRBD2 is a possible D gene (5 bases). In germline, CDR1 is SGDLS, CDR2 YYNGEE. This CDR3 is built from 16 residues. Trimming removed 0 bases from V and 2 bases from J, with 15 bases in between. The CDR3 is CASSVGPPEGPYEQYF. Written as DNA, the CDR3 is TGTGCCAGCAGCGTAGGGCCCCCTGAGGGCCCCTACGAGCAGTACTTC.

There are a few counts of this clone. This chain uses TRBV7-6 with TRBJ2-7; no definite D call. The CDR3 sequence is 11 residues long. Germline CDR1 SGHVS, CDR2 FNYEAQ. The V end lost 5 bases, the J end lost 4 bases, and 6 bases lay between the germline ends. DNA for the CDR3: TGTGCCAGCAGCCTTTCTTACGAGCAGTACTTC. This codes for CASSLSYEQYF.

This chain joins TRBV5-4 and TRBJ2-2, with D uncertain. From germline, CDR1 is SGHNT and CDR2 YYREEE (reference sequence). The CDR3 has 16 residues. V was shortened by 0 bases and J by 1 base, with 10 bases between the two germline ends. The CDR3 loop is CASSLGWPKNTGELFF. The CDR3 DNA is TGTGCCAGCAGCTTGGGTTGGCCCAAGAACACCGGGGAGCTGTTTTTT.

V is TRBV28 and J is TRBJ1-2; 7 bases line up with TRBD1. The CDR3 is made up of 13 amino acids. The ends lost 8 bases at V and 5 bases at J; junction bases unmatched: 8. The germline gives CDR1 MDHEN, CDR2 SYDVKM. The CDR3 region has the DNA TGTGCCAGCCGGACAGGAATTATGTATGGCTACACCTTC. Translation gives CASRTGIMYGYTF.

The chain employs TRBV9 and TRBJ2-1; unclear D gene. V lost 0 bases to trimming and J lost 4 bases, with 8 bases between them. The CDR3 has 14 residues. Germline assignment: CDR1 SGDLS and CDR2 YYNGEE. For the CDR3, the DNA is TGTGCCAGCAGCGTAGATTCTGTTTACAATGAGCAGTTCTTC. Translation: CASSVDSVYNEQFF.

V is TRBV19 and J is TRBJ1-6; 9 nucleotides match TRBD1. From germline, CDR1 is LNHDA and CDR2 SQIVND (reference sequence). J lost 5 bases, V lost 7 bases, and 6 bases had no gene match. This CDR3 has 15 amino acids. The CDR3, as DNA: TGTGCCAGTACCCCCCGGGACAGGGATAATTCACCCCTCCACTTT. Translated, it gives CASTPRDRDNSPLHF.

This sequence joins TRBV7-9 and TRBJ2-5; D possibly corresponds to TRBD2 (6 bases). This CDR3 contains 12 residues. The V gene's germline CDR1 is SEHNR and CDR2 FQNEAQ (reference sequence). V gave up 5 bases and J gave up 5 bases, with 9 bases separating them. The CDR3 reads CASSRDLETQYF. The CDR3 coding sequence is TGTGCCAGCAGCAGGGACTTGGAGACCCAGTACTTC.

CDR3 region: CASSREGADYGYTF. In DNA, the CDR3 is TGTGCCAGCAGCCGGGAAGGGGCGGACTATGGCTACACCTTC. The chain has TRBV7-8 and TRBJ1-2; tentative D call: TRBD1 (5 bases). Germline V gene sequence: CDR1 SGHVS, CDR2 FQNEAQ. The germline V and J ends were trimmed by 5 bases and 3 bases, with 13 bases remaining between them. The CDR3 consists of 14 residues.

CDR3 amino acids: CASGFVGGSGELFF. The CDR3 DNA sequence: TGTGCTAGTGGTTTTGTCGGGGGGAGCGGGGAGCTGTTTTTT. The rearrangement links TRBV12-5 to TRBJ2-2; 7 bases map to TRBD2. This CDR3 region has 14 residues. The J segment lost 7 bases and the V segment lost 3 bases, leaving 5 bases of the junction unmatched. Germline CDR1 LGHNT, CDR2 FRNRAP. Full variable domain (missing parts from reference TRBV12-5 and TRBJ2-2): DARVTQTPRHKVTEMGQEVTMRCQPILGHNTVFWYRQTMMQGLELLAYFRNRAPLDDSGMPKDRFSAEMPDATLATLKIQPSEPRDSAVYFCASGFVGGSGELFFGEGSRLTVL.

The rearrangement joins TRBV18 to TRBJ2-3; TRBD1 matches 7 bases. Trimming at V came to 2 bases and at J to 5 bases, leaving 4 bases not matched to a gene. Germline CDR1 KGHSH, CDR2 LQKENI. CDR3 length equals 14 residues. CDR3 sequence reads: CASSPWDRRDTQYF. The CDR3 DNA reads as TGTGCCAGCTCACCATGGGACAGAAGAGATACGCAGTATTTT.

The chain recombines TRBV5-1 with TRBJ2-7; TRBD2 matches at 8 bases. The CDR3 consists of 15 residues. After removal of 4 bases from V and 2 bases from J, the junction contained 8 bases not matched to a gene. Germline V gene sequence: CDR1 SGHRS, CDR2 YFSETQ. The CDR3 bases are TGCGCCAGCAGCCTTGCGCGGGAGGTCCCCTACGAGCAGTACTTC. Its protein product is CASSLAREVPYEQYF. Variable domain in full (rest from reference TRBV5-1 and TRBJ2-7): KAGVTQTPRYLIKTRGQQVTLSCSPISGHRSVSWYQQTPGQGLQFLFEYFSETQRNKGNFPGRFSGRQFSNSRSEMNVSTLELGDSALYLCASSLAREVPYEQYFGPGTRLTVT.

The genes are TRBV21-1 and TRBJ2-7; the DNA was not used to check the table's D call, TRBD1. TRBV21-1 constitutes a pseudogene. The CDR3 has 13 amino acids. The CDR3 DNA reads as TGTGCCAGTCTCCTACAGGTAACAAACGAGCAGTACTTC. This sequence encodes CASLLQVTNEQYF.

The V and J genes are TRBV30 and TRBJ1-1, with D tentatively TRBD1 (6 bases). Germline CDR1 and CDR2: GTSNPN and SVGIG (reference sequence). The length of the CDR3 is 13 residues. Deletions cut 6 bases from V and 1 base from J, with 12 bases between. CDR3: CACNRVTNTEAFF. The CDR3 region has the DNA TGTGCCTGCAACAGGGTCACGAACACTGAAGCTTTCTTT.

The rearrangement joins TRBV11-2 to TRBJ2-1, with D unclear. Germline CDR1 SGHAT, CDR2 FQNNGV. V lost 0 bases and J 3 bases, leaving 12 bases between the germline ends. The CDR3 is 16 amino acids. CDR3: CASSLDLVGFYNEQFF. In DNA form, the CDR3 reads TGTGCCAGCAGCTTAGATCTTGTGGGTTTCTACAATGAGCAGTTCTTC.

The J gene is TRBJ2-5, the V gene TRBV29-1; D not certain. Deletions cut 6 bases from V and 5 bases from J, with 19 bases between. The CDR3 spans 14 residues. Germline V gene lookup returns CDR1 SQVTM and CDR2 ANQGSEA. The CDR3 loop is CSVARAIHMETQYF. For the CDR3, the DNA is TGCAGCGTCGCCCGGGCTATACATATGGAGACCCAGTACTTC.

The chain carries TRBV30 and TRBJ1-1; D is uncertain. CDR3 size: 10 residues. V gave up 4 bases and J gave up 7 bases, with 7 bases separating them. Germline loops: CDR1 GTSNPN, CDR2 SVGIG (reference sequence). The CDR3 spells CAWNGIEAFF. DNA for the CDR3: TGTGCCTGGAACGGAATTGAAGCTTTCTTT.

The chain carries TRBV18 and TRBJ2-6, with D tentatively TRBD1 (5 bases). The CDR3 length is 17 residues. CDR1 and CDR2 (germline): KGHSH, LQKENI. V lost 3 bases and J 2 bases, leaving 14 bases between the germline ends. The CDR3 spells CASSPTNTGAGANVLTF. Written as DNA, the CDR3 is TGTGCCAGCTCACCTACAAACACAGGTGCTGGGGCCAACGTCCTGACTTTC. The whole variable domain, remainder taken from reference TRBV18 and TRBJ2-6, is NAGVMQNPRHLVRRRGQEARLRCSPMKGHSHVYWYRQLPEEGLKFMVYLQKENIIDESGMPKERFSAEFPKEGPSILRIQQVVRGDSAAYFCASSPTNTGAGANVLTFGAGSRLTVL.